The 10 T cell receptor beta chains below come from one sample, sequenced in a study of T cell responses to AZD1222 COVID-19 vaccine. Clones were read by immunoSEQ multiplex PCR, and TCRdb kept only the in-frame ones, dropping some. Here the sample spans about 37,000 clones, about 88% being singletons. The specimen comprised peripheral blood, sampled on day 0 of AZD1222 vaccination. These receptors came from an adult in good health.

The chain links TRBV29-1 to TRBJ2-3, with 10 bases that match TRBD1. V shed 4 bases and J 3 bases; nucleotides not matched to a gene: 4. The CDR3 contains 14 residues. Germline values: CDR1 SQVTM, CDR2 ANQGSEA. The CDR3 DNA sequence: TGCAGCGTTGCTAGGGACAGGGGTACAGATACGCAGTATTTT. Amino acid sequence: CSVARDRGTDTQYF.

This clone has a single count. The chain has TRBV27 and TRBJ1-2, with TRBD1 matching 8 bases. Losses at the gene ends were 5 bases for V and 6 bases for J; bases not matched to a gene: 11. Per the germline V gene, CDR1 is MNHEY and CDR2 is SMNVEV (reference sequence). CDR3 length: 15 residues. For the CDR3, the DNA is TGTGCCAGCAGTCCCGACCGGACAGGGATGGATGGCTACACCTTC. Residues: CASSPDRTGMDGYTF.

The chain couples TRBV11-2 to TRBJ2-5; TRBD1 matches at 7 bases. The germline V gene encodes CDR1 SGHAT and CDR2 FQNNGV. V trimming: 4 bases; J trimming: 5 bases; junction bases outside the gene matches: 10. The length of the CDR3 is 15 residues. The CDR3 DNA reads TGTGCCAGCAGCTATTCCTACAGGGGTCAGGAGACCCAGTACTTC. Translation gives CASSYSYRGQETQYF.

CDR3 bases: TGCGCCAGCAGTTCGGGTAATAATGAAAAACTGTTTTTT. Residues: CASSSGNNEKLFF. The chain employs TRBV10-1 and TRBJ1-4; the D is unclear. In germline, CDR1 is WNHNN, CDR2 SYGVQD (reference sequence). The germline V and J ends were trimmed by 5 bases and 4 bases, with 8 bases remaining between them. The CDR3 totals 13 residues.

The chain links TRBV6-1 to TRBJ2-3, with D possibly being TRBD2 (6 bases). CDR1 and CDR2 (germline): MNHNS, SASEGT. V lost 3 bases and J 1 base, leaving 11 bases between the germline ends. The CDR3 length is 15 residues. The CDR3 DNA sequence: TGTGCCAGCAGTGAGGGAACGGGGGGCACAGATACGCAGTATTTT. Its protein product is CASSEGTGGTDTQYF.

The rearrangement links TRBV28 to TRBJ2-1; no definite D call. Germline V gives CDR1 MDHEN, CDR2 SYDVKM. CDR3 length equals 10 residues. V dropped 3 bases and J dropped 9 bases, with 3 bases sitting between them. The DNA of the CDR3 is TGTGCCAGCAGTTTTCCTGAGCAGTTCTTC. As protein: CASSFPEQFF. The variable domain in full, with the rest retrieved from reference TRBV28 and TRBJ2-1, is DVKVTQSSRYLVKRTGEKVFLECVQDMDHENMFWYRQDPGLGLRLIYFSYDVKMKEKGDIPEGYSVSREKKERFSLILESASTNQTSMYLCASSFPEQFFGPGTRLTVL.

The chain recombines TRBV29-1 with TRBJ2-6; maybe TRBD2 (6 bases). Germline V gene lookup returns CDR1 SQVTM and CDR2 ANQGSEA. V lost 0 bases, J lost 4 bases, and 19 bases lay in between. The CDR3 contains 18 residues. CDR3 sequence: CSVEDWGERAGGANVLTF. CDR3 bases: TGCAGCGTTGAAGATTGGGGGGAGAGGGCTGGCGGGGCCAACGTCCTGACTTTC.

This clone was seen a handful of times. V usage is TRBV6-6 and J usage is TRBJ1-5, with D tentatively TRBD1 (6 bases). The CDR3 runs to 13 residues. Trimming removed 2 bases at V and 8 bases at J, with 10 bases between. Germline-derived CDR1 and CDR2 are MNHNY and SVGAGI (reference sequence). The CDR3 reads CASSYIPGEPQHF. The CDR3 nucleotides read TGTGCCAGCAGTTACATTCCAGGGGAGCCCCAGCATTTT.

This clone is labeled medium-sized. V usage is TRBV27 and J usage is TRBJ2-1; D is ambiguous. Germline values: CDR1 MNHEY, CDR2 SMNVEV (reference sequence). Trimming left V 2 bases short and J 3 bases short, with 11 bases between. The CDR3 is made up of 15 amino acids. The CDR3 DNA sequence: TGTGCCAGCAGTTTAGGGGTAATGGGCTACAATGAGCAGTTCTTC. Its protein product is CASSLGVMGYNEQFF.

CDR3: CASSPRQGQGPYNEQFF. The CDR3 bases are TGTGCCAGCAGTCCCAGGCAGGGACAGGGACCCTACAATGAGCAGTTCTTC. The chain couples TRBV25-1 to TRBJ2-1; TRBD1 agrees at 9 bases. The CDR3 has 17 amino acids. V lost 5 bases and J lost 2; bases outside the gene matches: 10. CDR1 and CDR2 from the germline V gene are MGHDK and SYGVNS.